Below are 25 T cell receptor beta chains sequenced from a single sample in a study of shared clonotypes between healthy human individuals. The protocol was immunoSEQ multiplex PCR, while the TCRdb copy is restricted to in-frame clones and leaves out a portion. The data contain over a million clones, about 75% of them singletons. Sequencing was carried out using memory CD4+ T cells sorted from blood. Subset meaning: CD45RA-negative fraction. The receptors originated from a man between 18 and 29 years old in good health.

The table lists this clone with a few counts. The chain recombines TRBV9 with TRBJ2-3, with D perhaps TRBD1 (6 bases). This CDR3 has 13 amino acids. Germline CDR1 SGDLS, CDR2 YYNGEE. V gave up 3 bases and J gave up 4 bases, with 9 bases separating them. The CDR3 DNA reads TGTGCCAGCAGCGCGGACAGCGCAGATACGCAGTATTTT. Protein sequence: CASSADSADTQYF.

J is TRBJ2-3 and V is TRBV7-3; TRBD2 matches 13 bases. Germline CDR1 SGHTA, CDR2 FQGTGA. This CDR3 has 16 residues. V lost 1 base to trimming and J lost 5 bases; unmatched junction nucleotides: 3. CDR3 amino acids: CASSLRLAGGKDTQYF. The DNA of the CDR3 is TGTGCCAGCAGCTTAAGACTAGCGGGGGGTAAAGATACGCAGTATTTT. The full variable domain, in which reference TRBV7-3 and TRBJ2-3 provide the parts outside the CDR3, is GAGVSQTPSNKVTEKGKYVELRCDPISGHTALYWYRQSLGQGPEFLIYFQGTGAADDSGLPNDRFFAVRPEGSVSTLKIQRTERGDSAVYLCASSLRLAGGKDTQYFGPGTRLTVL.

As to this clone: One end of the junction fails to match germline, which may point to a read error. The chain employs TRBV5-6 and TRBJ2-6; the match to TRBD2 covers 7 bases. Germline-derived CDR1 and CDR2 are SGHDT and YYEEEE. The CDR3 sequence is 13 residues long. DNA of the CDR3: TGTGCCAGCAGCACTTTGGGACTACCCCAGCAATTTTTC. This codes for CASSTLGLPQQFF. The entire variable domain, with the rest obtained from reference TRBV5-6 and TRBJ2-6, is as follows: DAGVTQSPTHLIKTRGQQVTLRCSPKSGHDTVSWYQQALGQGPQFIFQYYEEEERQRGNFPDRFSGHQFPNYSSELNVNALLLGDSALYLCASSTLGLPQQFFGAGSRLTVL.

As regards this clone: The identical CDR3 is also encoded by other nucleotide sequences in the sample. The V gene is TRBV7-9, the J gene TRBJ2-2, with a tentative D call TRBD2 (5 bases). Germline CDR1 and CDR2: SEHNR and FQNEAQ (reference sequence). The CDR3 extends over 14 amino acids. V was trimmed by 2 bases and J by 4 bases, leaving 8 bases between them. CDR3 loop: CASSLSGLTGELFF. The CDR3 DNA is TGTGCCAGCAGCTTAAGCGGACTCACCGGGGAGCTGTTTTTT.

This chain connects TRBV28 to TRBJ2-7; 7 bases are shared with TRBD1. The V and J ends lost 4 bases and 2 bases, in that order; junction bases with no gene match: 5. The CDR3 loop spans 14 amino acids. Germline V gene data show CDR1 as MDHEN and CDR2 as SYDVKM. For the CDR3, the DNA is TGTGCCAGCAGTTACAGGGGCCCTACCTACGAGCAGTACTTC. It specifies CASSYRGPTYEQYF.

V usage is TRBV6-6 and J usage is TRBJ2-7; D call uncertain. The germline V gene has CDR1 MNHNY and CDR2 SVGAGI (reference sequence). The V and J ends lost 10 bases and 5 bases respectively, with 12 bases between them. This CDR3 is built from 11 residues. The CDR3 here is CATTIGNEQYF. CDR3 in DNA: TGTGCCACTACGATTGGCAACGAGCAGTACTTC.

V is TRBV6-5 and J is TRBJ2-7; possibly TRBD1 or TRBD2 for D (5 bases each). From germline, CDR1 is MNHEY and CDR2 SVGAGI. CDR3 length: 15 amino acids. The V end was cut by 5 bases, the J end by 4 bases, with 18 bases between. The CDR3 bases are TGTGCCAGCAGTCGTTCCCGGGACGGGCCGTACGAGCAGTACTTC. Protein sequence: CASSRSRDGPYEQYF.

As regards this clone: Other DNA sequences in the same sample also yield this CDR3. The J gene is TRBJ1-1, the V gene TRBV28; D unresolved. The CDR3 sequence is 12 residues long. Per germline, CDR1 MDHEN and CDR2 SYDVKM. Trimming stripped 4 bases from V and 0 bases from J, with 3 bases between. The CDR3 spells CASSSMNTEAFF. DNA for the CDR3: TGTGCCAGCAGTTCTATGAACACTGAAGCTTTCTTT.

The J gene is TRBJ1-1, the V gene TRBV11-2; D not certain. V was trimmed by 5 bases and J by 0 bases, leaving 10 bases between them. CDR3 size: 14 residues. CDR1 and CDR2 (germline): SGHAT, FQNNGV. CDR3 nucleotides: TGTGCCAGCAGCCCAGGAGTAATGAACACTGAAGCTTTCTTT. This sequence encodes CASSPGVMNTEAFF.

The chain recombines TRBV5-1 with TRBJ1-4; possibly TRBD1 for D (6 bases). The CDR3 spans 14 residues. V was shortened by 5 bases and J by 8 bases, with 16 bases between the two germline ends. In germline, CDR1 is SGHRS, CDR2 YFSETQ. CDR3 sequence: CASRAAGVQEKLFF. The CDR3 DNA reads TGCGCCAGCAGAGCGGCAGGGGTTCAGGAAAAACTGTTTTTT.

The genes are TRBV27 and TRBJ2-5; possibly TRBD1 for D (6 bases). Trimming shortened V by 6 bases and J by 5 bases, and 19 bases separated the two germline ends. This CDR3 has 15 amino acids. Germline-derived CDR1 and CDR2 are MNHEY and SMNVEV (reference sequence). In DNA form, the CDR3 reads TGTGCCAGCAGCCTCGGACAGACCCTTGGGGAGACCCAGTACTTC. Its protein product is CASSLGQTLGETQYF.

V and J are TRBV21-1 and TRBJ2-3; the D call of TRBD2 is as the table states it, not checked on the DNA. TRBV21-1 constitutes a pseudogene. CDR3 length: 16 residues. The CDR3 here is CASSIDGAASTDTQYF. DNA of the CDR3: TGTGCCAGCAGCATAGATGGAGCTGCTAGCACAGATACGCAGTATTTT.

The J gene is TRBJ2-3, the V gene TRBV2; 9 positions agree with TRBD2. The germline CDR1 and CDR2 sequences are SNHLY and FYNNEI. The CDR3 sequence is 16 residues long. Trimming removed 2 bases from V and 9 bases from J; junction bases left unmatched: 12. The CDR3 DNA follows: TGTGCCAGCAGTGAACCGGGACTAGCAGGGGCCGTCACGCAGTATTTT. Encoded protein: CASSEPGLAGAVTQYF.

The J gene is TRBJ1-2, the V gene TRBV18; D might be TRBD1 (5 bases). This CDR3 has 14 amino acids. The V gene lost 6 bases and the J gene lost 4 bases, with 15 bases spanning the gap. Germline-derived CDR1 and CDR2 are KGHSH and LQKENI. The CDR3 coding sequence is TGTGCCAGCTCGACAGACCCGGCGGGCTATGGCTACACCTTC. Residues: CASSTDPAGYGYTF.

The chain joins TRBV5-1 to TRBJ2-5; D is unclear. Per the germline V gene, CDR1 is SGHRS and CDR2 is YFSETQ. Trimming pared 0 bases from V and 2 bases from J, leaving 8 bases between. CDR3 length: 14 residues. The CDR3 coding sequence is TGCGCCAGCAGCTTGGCGGCTGGTCAAGAGACCCAGTACTTC. Protein product: CASSLAAGQETQYF.

The chain uses TRBV23-1 and TRBJ2-7; D call uncertain. TRBV23-1 is treated as an ORF (open reading frame) with a function not yet certain. The V end lost 10 bases, the J end lost 3 bases, and 4 bases lay between the germline ends. The CDR3 consists of 9 residues. DNA for the CDR3: TGCGCCATCGTCTACGAGCAGTACTTC. Translating gives CAIVYEQYF.

The J gene is TRBJ2-7, the V gene TRBV29-1; 7 nucleotides agree with TRBD2. CDR1 is SQVTM, CDR2 ANQGSEA, per germline. With 5 bases clipped from V and 2 bases from J, the junction kept 3 bases outside the gene matches. The CDR3 loop spans 12 amino acids. This chain's CDR3 is CSVLAAAYEQYF. The CDR3 nucleotides read TGCAGCGTTCTAGCGGCAGCCTACGAGCAGTACTTC.

This rearrangement joins TRBV5-6 to TRBJ2-1, with a tentative D call TRBD1 (5 bases). The CDR3 is made up of 15 amino acids. Trimming stripped 1 base from V and 6 bases from J, with 14 bases between. Germline V gene sequence: CDR1 SGHDT, CDR2 YYEEEE. The CDR3 nucleotides are TGTGCCAGCAGCTTGAGACAGTGGGCCATCAATGAGCAGTTCTTC. As protein: CASSLRQWAINEQFF.

In its sample, this clone was seen a few times. This rearrangement joins TRBV18 to TRBJ2-1, with D hard to call. There are 18 residues in the CDR3. The germline V gene encodes CDR1 KGHSH and CDR2 LQKENI. V was cut by 1 base and J by 8 bases, with 24 bases left in between. The CDR3 here is CASSPLTVDPWGVDEQFF. The CDR3 DNA sequence: TGTGCCAGCTCACCACTCACTGTGGATCCGTGGGGTGTAGATGAGCAGTTCTTC.

There are a few counts of this clone. The V gene is TRBV30, the J gene TRBJ1-2; D gene unclear. This CDR3 contains 11 residues. Germline loops: CDR1 GTSNPN, CDR2 SVGIG (reference sequence). The V and J ends lost 0 bases and 12 bases respectively, with 11 bases between them. CDR3 in amino acids: CAWSVERSHTF. DNA of the CDR3: TGTGCCTGGAGTGTAGAACGTAGCCACACCTTC. Full variable domain (remainder filled in from reference TRBV30 and TRBJ1-2): SQTIHQWPATLVQPVGSPLSLECTVEGTSNPNLYWYRQAAGRGLQLLFYSVGIGQISSEVPQNLSASRPQDRQFILSSKKLLLSDSGFYLCAWSVERSHTFGSGTRLTVV.

The chain recombines TRBV2 with TRBJ1-6; D remains ambiguous. CDR1 is SNHLY, CDR2 FYNNEI, per germline. The CDR3 extends over 12 amino acids. The germline V and J ends were trimmed by 3 bases and 9 bases, with 6 bases remaining between them. DNA for the CDR3: TGTGCCAGCAGTGAGAGGAGTTCACCCCTCCACTTT. The encoded protein is CASSERSSPLHF.

Remarks on this clone: A much larger clone sits a single nucleotide away, making a read error possible. The same CDR3 arises from other DNA sequences in this sample as well. The chain carries TRBV5-1 and TRBJ2-7; tentative D call: TRBD1 (6 bases). Germline V gives CDR1 SGHRS, CDR2 YFSETQ. Trimming pared 0 bases from V and 3 bases from J, leaving 7 bases between. This CDR3 comprises 13 residues. CDR3 sequence reads: CASSLDRVYEQYF. CDR3 coding DNA: TGCGCCAGCAGCTTGGACAGGGTCTACGAGCAGTACTTC.

This chain uses TRBV5-1 with TRBJ1-2, with 11 bases identical to TRBD1. After removal of 3 bases from V and 4 bases from J, the junction contained 5 bases not matched to a gene. Germline V lookup: CDR1 SGHRS, CDR2 YFSETQ. The CDR3 runs to 15 residues. In nucleotides, the CDR3 is TGCGCCAGCAGCTGGACAGGGGGCGCAGGCTATGGCTACACCTTC. Translation gives CASSWTGGAGYGYTF.

A remark on this clone: A much larger clone lies a single base off, so this may be a read error. Other DNA sequences from this sample encode an identical CDR3 as well. The rearrangement uses TRBV5-1 and TRBJ2-7; D not certain. Germline V lookup: CDR1 SGHRS, CDR2 YFSETQ. CDR3 size: 13 residues. V gave up 0 bases and J gave up 3 bases, with 7 bases separating them. The DNA of the CDR3 is TGCGCCAGCAGCTTGGAAGGGAACTACGAGCAGTACTTC. As protein: CASSLEGNYEQYF.

The chain has TRBV19 and TRBJ1-2, with 7 bases identical to TRBD1. This CDR3 has 13 residues. Germline V gene lookup returns CDR1 LNHDA and CDR2 SQIVND (reference sequence). V trimming: 3 bases; J trimming: 8 bases; junction bases outside the gene matches: 6. CDR3: CASSIAATGGYTF. Written as DNA, the CDR3 is TGTGCCAGTAGTATTGCGGCGACAGGGGGCTACACCTTC.